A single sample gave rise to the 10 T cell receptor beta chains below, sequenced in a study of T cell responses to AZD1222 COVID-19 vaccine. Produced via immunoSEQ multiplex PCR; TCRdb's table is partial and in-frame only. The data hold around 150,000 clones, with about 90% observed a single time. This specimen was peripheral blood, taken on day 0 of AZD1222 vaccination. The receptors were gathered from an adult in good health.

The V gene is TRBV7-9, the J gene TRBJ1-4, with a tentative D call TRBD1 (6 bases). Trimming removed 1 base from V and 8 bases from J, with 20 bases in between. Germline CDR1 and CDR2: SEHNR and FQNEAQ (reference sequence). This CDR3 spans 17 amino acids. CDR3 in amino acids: CASSLGNRVVVEEKLFF. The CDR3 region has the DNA TGTGCCAGCAGCTTAGGAAACAGGGTGGTAGTAGAAGAAAAACTGTTTTTT.

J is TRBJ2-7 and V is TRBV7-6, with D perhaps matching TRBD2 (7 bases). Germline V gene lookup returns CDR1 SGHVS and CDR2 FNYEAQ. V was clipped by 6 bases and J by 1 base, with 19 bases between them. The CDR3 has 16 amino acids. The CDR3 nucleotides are TGTGCCAGCAGACCAAGAGGGGGAGGGTCATCCTACGAGCAGTACTTC. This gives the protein CASRPRGGGSSYEQYF.

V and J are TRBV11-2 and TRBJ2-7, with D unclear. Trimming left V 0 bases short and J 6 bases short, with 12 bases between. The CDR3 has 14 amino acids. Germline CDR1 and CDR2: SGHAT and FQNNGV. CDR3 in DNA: TGTGCCAGCAGCTTAGAATATGCTCGGGCCGAGCAGTACTTC. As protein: CASSLEYARAEQYF. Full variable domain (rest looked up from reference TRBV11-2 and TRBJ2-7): EAGVAQSPRYKIIEKRQSVAFWCNPISGHATLYWYQQILGQGPKLLIQFQNNGVVDDSQLPKDRFSAERLKGVDSTLKIQPAKLEDSAVYLCASSLEYARAEQYFGPGTRLTVT.

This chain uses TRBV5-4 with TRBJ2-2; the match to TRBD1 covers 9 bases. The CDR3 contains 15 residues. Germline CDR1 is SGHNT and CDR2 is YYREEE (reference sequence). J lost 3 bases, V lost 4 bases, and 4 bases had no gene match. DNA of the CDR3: TGTGCCAGCAGCACAACAGGGGGCGACACCGGGGAGCTGTTTTTT. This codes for CASSTTGGDTGELFF.

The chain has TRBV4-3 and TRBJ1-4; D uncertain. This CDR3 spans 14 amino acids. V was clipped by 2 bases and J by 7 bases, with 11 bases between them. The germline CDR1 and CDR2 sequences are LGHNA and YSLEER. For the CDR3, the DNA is TGCGCCAGCAGCCAATTTGGTTCCCGTGAAAAACTGTTTTTT. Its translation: CASSQFGSREKLFF.

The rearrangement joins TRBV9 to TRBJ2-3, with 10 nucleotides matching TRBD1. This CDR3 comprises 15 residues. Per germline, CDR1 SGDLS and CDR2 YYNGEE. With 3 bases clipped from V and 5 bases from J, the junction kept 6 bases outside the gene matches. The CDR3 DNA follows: TGTGCCAGCAGCGCCCGGACAGGGGGGGTAGATACGCAGTATTTT. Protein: CASSARTGGVDTQYF.

This CDR3 reads CASSAPGTGDLGTGELFF. CDR3 DNA sequence: TGTGCCAGCAGCGCCCCAGGGACAGGGGATTTGGGGACCGGGGAGCTGTTTTTT. The chain joins TRBV9 to TRBJ2-2; 10 bases fit TRBD1. V lost 3 bases and J lost 5; bases outside the gene matches: 13. CDR3 length: 18 residues. Germline CDR1 SGDLS, CDR2 YYNGEE.

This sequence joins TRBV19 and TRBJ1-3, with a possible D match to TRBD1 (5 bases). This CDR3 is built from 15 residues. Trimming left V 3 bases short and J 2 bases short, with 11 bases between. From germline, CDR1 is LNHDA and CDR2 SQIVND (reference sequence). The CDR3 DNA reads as TGTGCCAGTAGTATCGTCGACAGTCCTGGAAACACCATATATTTT. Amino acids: CASSIVDSPGNTIYF.

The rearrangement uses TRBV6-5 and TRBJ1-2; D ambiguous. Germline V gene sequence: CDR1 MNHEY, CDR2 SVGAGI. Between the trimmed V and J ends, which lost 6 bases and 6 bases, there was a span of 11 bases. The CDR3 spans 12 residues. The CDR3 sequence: CASSSGNDGYTF. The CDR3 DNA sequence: TGTGCCAGCAGCTCCGGAAATGATGGCTACACCTTC.

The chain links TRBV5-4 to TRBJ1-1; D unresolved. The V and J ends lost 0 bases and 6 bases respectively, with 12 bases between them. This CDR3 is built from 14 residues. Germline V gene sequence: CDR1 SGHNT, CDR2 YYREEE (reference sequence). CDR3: CASSLGPNEAEAFF. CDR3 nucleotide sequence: TGTGCCAGCAGCTTGGGACCGAATGAGGCTGAAGCTTTCTTT. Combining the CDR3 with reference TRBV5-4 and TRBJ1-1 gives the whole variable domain ETGVTQSPTHLIKTRGQQVTLRCSSQSGHNTVSWYQQALGQGPQFIFQYYREEENGRGNFPPRFSGLQFPNYSSELNVNALELDDSALYLCASSLGPNEAEAFFGQGTRLTVV.